What follows describes a single T cell receptor (beta chain). Its antigen is unknown. The trim removed 9 bases at V and 2 bases at J, leaving 4 bases unmatched. Germline values: CDR1 SGHRS, CDR2 YFSETQ. The CDR3 extends over 13 amino acids. The sample's time point: week 47, end of study. Topical imiquimod accompanied each vaccine dose, which consisted of 300 ug of mutant IDH1 20-mer peptide. In every donor, the tumor was a new WHO grade 3 or 4 IDH1-mutant, ATRX-lost astrocytoma. The data originate from a study of a mutant IDH1 vaccine in newly diagnosed glioma. Study in general: Therapy received beforehand was radiotherapy, temozolomide, or both, with most patients given both. Whole-study results and caveats: Immune responses arising from the vaccine appeared in around 93% of patients.

Sequencing used immunoSEQ multiplex PCR; TCRdb keeps in-frame clones, though not all of them. The sample consists of almost 95,000 clones, just under 90% of them appearing once. The sequence was collected from a woman aged 45-60 years with glioma. The specimen was PBMCs, collected from a glioma patient whose treatment included an IDH1 peptide vaccine. The chain uses TRBV5-1 and TRBJ2-1; 8 bases align to TRBD2. The CDR3 here is CATGGAAYNEQFF. The CDR3 nucleotides are TGCGCCACCGGGGGGGCCGCCTACAATGAGCAGTTCTTC.